Given below is one T cell receptor (beta chain) in context. Its target is unknown. The data originate from a study of cytomegalovirus exposure and HLA in healthy donors. Study-wide context: Among 150 million to 200 million T cells, an earlier analysis found roughly 100 million unique TCR beta sequences.

General study points: A few of the chains that were CMV-associated were confirmed in vitro to be specific for CMV antigens. Listed as cytomegalovirus-associated were 164 TCR beta chains.

Vbeta (60) and Jbeta (13) primers were used in the PCR. The method was immunoSEQ multiplex PCR; TCRdb's version includes in-frame clones alone and lacks a portion of them. The sample includes roughly 120,000 clones, 75% to 90% of them seen just once. The sequence came from a man aged 30 to 45 in good health and CMV-seronegative. Sequenced material: PBMCs.

The CDR3 DNA is TGTGCCAGCAGCCCAAGACAGGGATTTTTAGAGACCCAGTACTTC. The encoded protein is CASSPRQGFLETQYF. The chain uses TRBV5-5 and TRBJ2-5; 7 nucleotides match TRBD1. Germline-derived CDR1 and CDR2 are SGHKS and YYEKEE (reference sequence). This CDR3 spans 15 amino acids. The V gene end was trimmed by 4 bases and the J gene end by 4 bases; junction bases not matched to a gene: 10.